This record concerns one T cell receptor (beta chain) sequence. This CDR3 has 12 residues. Trimming stripped 6 bases from V and 3 bases from J, with 6 bases between. Germline V gene data show CDR1 as LNHDA and CDR2 as SQIVND (reference sequence). The method was immunoSEQ multiplex PCR; TCRdb's version includes in-frame clones alone and lacks a portion of them. The sample consists of hundreds of thousands of clones, about 88% of them appearing once. The source of the sample is a study of blood T cell repertoires in COVID-19. Overall study: PBMCs, B-cell-depleted T cells, or T cells were the source of the cDNA or gDNA that made up the material.

Individuals aged about 18 to 89 years were recruited from approximately 22 US areas. Participants had their cohort set by participant-reported clinical history. Sample: PBMCs or T cells enriched from blood (not recorded which). This sequence originates from a woman aged 55-75 years in a cohort exposed to, infected with or recovered from COVID-19 (not recorded which). The chain uses TRBV19 and TRBJ2-1, with D uncertain. DNA of the CDR3: TGTGCCAGTAGCGGGTTCTACAATGAGCAGTTCTTC. Translating it yields CASSGFYNEQFF.